The 24 T cell receptor beta chains below come from one sample, sequenced in a study of CD8+ T cells in alopecia areata. Treatment specified: oral pan-JAK inhibitor, 5-10 mg twice daily. Extracted RNA was reverse transcribed into cDNA, the sequencing template. Assay: immunoSEQ multiplex PCR; the TCRdb copy retains only in-frame clones and omits some. The repertoire holds 200,000 to 250,000 clones, with around two fifths as singletons. This specimen consisted of CD4+ T cells sorted from blood, obtained at roughly week 38, from a patient treated with tofacitinib. These receptors all come from a human donor with alopecia areata.

This clone has only a few counts. This chain connects TRBV30 to TRBJ2-3; TRBD2 aligns across 9 bases. Germline V gene sequence: CDR1 GTSNPN, CDR2 SVGIG (reference sequence). Losses at the gene ends were 5 bases for V and 3 bases for J; bases not matched to a gene: 12. The CDR3 covers 16 residues. CDR3 DNA: TGTGCCTGGGGGATACGGCGGGAGGGAAGAACAGATACGCAGTATTTT. Translation: CAWGIRREGRTDTQYF.

This chain links TRBV18 with TRBJ2-1; possibly TRBD2 for D (6 bases). Germline V gene lookup returns CDR1 KGHSH and CDR2 LQKENI. The CDR3 runs to 15 residues. V lost 3 bases and J 0 bases, leaving 9 bases between the germline ends. In DNA form, the CDR3 reads TGTGCCAGCTCACCCCTAGCGAGCTCCTACAATGAGCAGTTCTTC. Protein: CASSPLASSYNEQFF. The full variable domain, rest sourced from reference TRBV18 and TRBJ2-1, is NAGVMQNPRHLVRRRGQEARLRCSPMKGHSHVYWYRQLPEEGLKFMVYLQKENIIDESGMPKERFSAEFPKEGPSILRIQQVVRGDSAAYFCASSPLASSYNEQFFGPGTRLTVL.

The sample holds one count of this clone. V usage is TRBV27 and J usage is TRBJ1-5; D remains ambiguous. Germline assignment: CDR1 MNHEY and CDR2 SMNVEV (reference sequence). The V and J ends lost 2 bases and 5 bases respectively, with 10 bases between them. The CDR3 has 14 residues. Here the CDR3 reads CASSLRGGDQPQHF. The DNA for the CDR3 is TGTGCCAGCAGTTTACGGGGTGGAGATCAGCCCCAGCATTTT.

In its sample, this clone was seen a few times. The rearrangement joins TRBV5-6 to TRBJ2-7; perhaps TRBD2 as D (5 bases). The length of the CDR3 is 14 residues. Germline V gives CDR1 SGHDT, CDR2 YYEEEE. V lost 4 bases, J lost 3 bases, and 14 bases lay in between. The CDR3 region is CASSPDYRGYEQYF. DNA of the CDR3: TGTGCCAGCAGCCCCGACTACCGCGGCTACGAGCAGTACTTC.

This chain uses TRBV7-2 with TRBJ2-5; tentatively, D is TRBD1 (5 bases). V gave up 1 base and J gave up 1 base, with 10 bases separating them. Germline assignment: CDR1 SGHTA and CDR2 FQGNSA. This CDR3 comprises 15 residues. DNA for the CDR3: TGTGCCAGCAGCTTAGGCAGGGTACGCCAAGAGACCCAGTACTTC. The encoded protein is CASSLGRVRQETQYF.

This clone was seen a few times. The J gene is TRBJ1-5, the V gene TRBV30, with D maybe TRBD1 (5 bases). Germline-derived CDR1 and CDR2 are GTSNPN and SVGIG (reference sequence). This CDR3 contains 14 residues. V was trimmed by 2 bases and J by 5 bases, leaving 13 bases between them. This chain's CDR3 is CAWSTPGGDQPQHF. CDR3 bases: TGTGCCTGGAGTACTCCGGGGGGGGATCAGCCCCAGCATTTT.

This clone has only one observation. The chain uses TRBV27 and TRBJ1-3, with D hard to call. The ends were cut back, 5 bases at V and 4 bases at J, with 15 bases in the middle. The CDR3 is 15 amino acids. CDR1 is MNHEY and CDR2 is SMNVEV in the germline V gene (reference sequence). CDR3 amino acids: CASSRSDPGGNTIYF. Here the CDR3 DNA reads TGTGCCAGCAGTCGATCGGACCCTGGGGGAAACACCATATATTTT.

The V call is TRBV4-1, the J call TRBJ2-7; D is uncertain. V shed 7 bases and J shed 3 bases, with 16 bases lying between them. Germline V gives CDR1 MGHRA, CDR2 YSYEKL. The CDR3 covers 14 residues. This chain's CDR3 is CASIKRDAVYEQYF. CDR3 nucleotides: TGCGCCAGCATCAAACGCGACGCAGTCTACGAGCAGTACTTC.

This clone came up a few times. This chain connects TRBV5-6 to TRBJ2-7, with 9 bases that match TRBD1. V gave up 3 bases and J gave up 3 bases; unmatched junction bases: 7. The CDR3 totals 15 residues. Germline V CDR1 and CDR2: SGHDT, YYEEEE. The chain's CDR3 is CASSWTPGQGYEQYF. CDR3 nucleotide sequence: TGTGCCAGCAGCTGGACGCCGGGACAGGGCTACGAGCAGTACTTC.

The V and J genes are TRBV11-2 and TRBJ2-3; 8 bases align to TRBD1. J was trimmed by 5 bases and V by 0 bases; bases with no gene match: 4. CDR1 and CDR2 from the germline V gene are SGHAT and FQNNGV. The CDR3 loop spans 15 amino acids. The CDR3 nucleotides read TGTGCCAGCAGCTTAGATGGACAGGGTCAAGATACGCAGTATTTT. This gives the protein CASSLDGQGQDTQYF.

This clone has a single count. The J gene is TRBJ1-1, the V gene TRBV4-1; weak D call: TRBD1 (6 bases). V was trimmed by 3 bases and J by 5 bases, leaving 13 bases between them. The CDR3 sequence is 14 residues long. Germline CDR1 MGHRA, CDR2 YSYEKL. The CDR3 DNA sequence: TGCGCCAGCAGCCATCGCGGGGGCTTAACTGAAGCTTTCTTT. Translating it yields CASSHRGGLTEAFF.

Comment on this clone: Other DNA sequences in this specimen translate into the identical CDR3. The CDR3 loop is CASSLFGPYEQYF. CDR3 sequence (DNA): TGTGCCAGCAGTTTATTCGGCCCCTACGAGCAGTACTTC. The chain couples TRBV27 to TRBJ2-7; D uncertain. CDR1 and CDR2 from the germline V gene are MNHEY and SMNVEV (reference sequence). CDR3 size: 13 residues. V was clipped by 1 base and J by 2 bases, with 6 bases between them.

Points on this clone: The junction shows a germline mismatch at one end, possibly a read error. The gene calls are TRBV6-5 and TRBJ2-5; D is unresolved. This CDR3 is 12 amino acids long. Germline CDR1 MNHEY, CDR2 SVGAGI. The CDR3 DNA follows: TGTGCCACCAGTGATCCCCAAGAGACCCAGTACTTC. Translation: CATSDPQETQYF.

This clone was seen a handful of times. V gene TRBV5-1 combines with J gene TRBJ2-7; 12 nucleotides align to TRBD2. V lost 2 bases to trimming and J lost 5 bases; unmatched junction nucleotides: 5. Germline V lookup: CDR1 SGHRS, CDR2 YFSETQ. The CDR3 has 15 amino acids. CDR3 nucleotide sequence: TGCGCCAGCAGCTTTCTAGCGGGAGGGTCCAACGAGCAGTACTTC. Translating it yields CASSFLAGGSNEQYF.

V gene TRBV10-2 combines with J gene TRBJ2-7, with TRBD2 as a possible D gene (7 bases). The CDR3 runs 13 residues. V shed 8 bases and J shed 2 bases, with 13 bases lying between them. Germline CDR1 and CDR2: WSHSY and SAAADI. This chain's CDR3 is CASGMRGPYEQYF. For the CDR3, the DNA is TGCGCCAGCGGTATGCGGGGGCCCTACGAGCAGTACTTC.

Here the CDR3 DNA reads TGCGCCAGCCAAAGAGGTACCGGGGAGCTGTTTTTT. Residues: CASQRGTGELFF. V is TRBV10-1 and J is TRBJ2-2; D not certain. Looked up from germline, CDR1 is WNHNN and CDR2 is SYGVQD (reference sequence). V was shortened by 8 bases and J by 5 bases, with 9 bases between the two germline ends. This CDR3 is 12 amino acids long.

The CDR3: CASSRRENGKNIQYF. CDR3 DNA: TGTGCCAGCAGCCGACGCGAGAATGGCAAAAACATTCAGTACTTC. V usage is TRBV5-4 and J usage is TRBJ2-4; the D is unclear. The CDR3 consists of 15 residues. Germline V gives CDR1 SGHNT, CDR2 YYREEE (reference sequence). V lost 4 bases and J lost 3, with 14 bases in between.

CDR3: CSISLLGDTQYF. The CDR3 region has the DNA TGCAGTATCTCCCTCCTCGGGGATACGCAGTATTTT. The chain carries TRBV29-1 and TRBJ2-3; D is unclear. This CDR3 has 12 amino acids. Germline values: CDR1 SQVTM, CDR2 ANQGSEA.

This clone was seen only a few times. The chain couples TRBV29-1 to TRBJ2-7, with D perhaps given as TRBD1 or TRBD2 (6 bases each). V lost 7 bases and J lost 3, with 13 bases in between. The CDR3 sequence is 12 residues long. The germline gives CDR1 SQVTM, CDR2 ANQGSEA. CDR3: CSGGDTYYEQYF. The CDR3 nucleotides are TGCAGCGGGGGGGACACCTACTACGAGCAGTACTTC.

The genes are TRBV30 and TRBJ2-1; D is tentatively TRBD1 or TRBD2 (5 bases each). The germline V gene encodes CDR1 GTSNPN and CDR2 SVGIG (reference sequence). The CDR3 length is 14 residues. V shed 1 base and J shed 8 bases, with 15 bases lying between them. The CDR3 loop is CAWSEGSPRDEQFF. In DNA form, the CDR3 reads TGTGCCTGGAGTGAGGGGAGTCCGCGCGATGAGCAGTTCTTC.

The sample holds a few counts of this clone. The V gene is TRBV18, the J gene TRBJ1-1; 7 positions agree with TRBD1. There are 17 residues in the CDR3. Germline V lookup: CDR1 KGHSH, CDR2 LQKENI. Losses at the gene ends were 4 bases for V and 1 base for J; bases not matched to a gene: 12. The CDR3 spells CASSLLRQGGTNTEAFF. The CDR3 DNA reads TGTGCCAGCTCACTCCTAAGACAGGGTGGTACGAACACTGAAGCTTTCTTT.

Written as DNA, the CDR3 is TGTGCCAGCAGCCCCGGGGGACTAGCGGGAGGTTACGAGCAGTACTTC. Protein: CASSPGGLAGGYEQYF. The gene calls are TRBV7-9 and TRBJ2-7; 15 bases line up with TRBD2. CDR1 and CDR2 (germline): SEHNR, FQNEAQ (reference sequence). V shed 5 bases and J 4 bases; nucleotides not matched to a gene: 6. The CDR3 has 16 amino acids.

This clone was recorded a few times. The chain links TRBV5-1 to TRBJ2-1; TRBD2 matches 11 bases. The CDR3 covers 16 residues. In germline, CDR1 is SGHRS, CDR2 YFSETQ. The junction had 6 bases not matched to a gene; V was cut back by 1 base and J by 6 bases. The CDR3 DNA reads TGCGCCAGCAGCTTGATAACTAGCGGGAGTTCCAATGAGCAGTTCTTC. This sequence encodes CASSLITSGSSNEQFF. The variable domain in full, completed from reference TRBV5-1 and TRBJ2-1, reads KAGVTQTPRYLIKTRGQQVTLSCSPISGHRSVSWYQQTPGQGLQFLFEYFSETQRNKGNFPGRFSGRQFSNSRSEMNVSTLELGDSALYLCASSLITSGSSNEQFFGPGTRLTVL.

The CDR3 DNA is TGTGCCTGGAGTGCGGGTTTCTCCTACAATGAGCAGTTCTTC. This sequence encodes CAWSAGFSYNEQFF. The V call is TRBV30, the J call TRBJ2-1, with D hard to call. V lost 1 base, J lost 0 bases, and 7 bases lay in between. In germline, CDR1 is GTSNPN, CDR2 SVGIG (reference sequence). The CDR3 has 14 residues.